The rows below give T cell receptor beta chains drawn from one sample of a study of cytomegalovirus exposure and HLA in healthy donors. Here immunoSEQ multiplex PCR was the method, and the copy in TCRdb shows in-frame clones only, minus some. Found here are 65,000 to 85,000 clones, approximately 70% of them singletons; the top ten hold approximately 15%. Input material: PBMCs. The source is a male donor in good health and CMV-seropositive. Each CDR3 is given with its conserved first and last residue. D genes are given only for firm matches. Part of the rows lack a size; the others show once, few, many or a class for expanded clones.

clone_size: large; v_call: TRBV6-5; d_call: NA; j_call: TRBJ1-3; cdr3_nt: TGTGCCAGCAGTTACGGGCAGGGATCTGGAAACACCATATATTTT; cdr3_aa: CASSYGQGSGNTIYF
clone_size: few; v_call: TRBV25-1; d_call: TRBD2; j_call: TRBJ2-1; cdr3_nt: TGTGCCAGCAGACCCGCTGTGGGTGCGGGAGGGGATGAGCAGTTCTTC; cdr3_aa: CASRPAVGAGGDEQFF
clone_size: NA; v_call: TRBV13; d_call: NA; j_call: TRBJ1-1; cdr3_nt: TGTGCCACCCGGGCCGGGGGCACTGAAGCTTTCTTT; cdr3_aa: CATRAGGTEAFF
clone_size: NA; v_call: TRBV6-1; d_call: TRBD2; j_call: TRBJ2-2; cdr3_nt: TGTGCCAGCAGTGAAGGGGCGGGGGACACCGGGGAGCTGTTTTTT; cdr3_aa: CASSEGAGDTGELFF
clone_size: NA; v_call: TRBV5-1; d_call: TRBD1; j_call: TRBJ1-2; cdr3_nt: TGCGCCAGCAGCTCTTCAGGGGGCTCTAACTATGGCTACACCTTC; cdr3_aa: CASSSSGGSNYGYTF
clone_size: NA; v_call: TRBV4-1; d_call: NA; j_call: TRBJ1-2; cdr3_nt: TGCGCCAGCAGCCAAGGCTCGACTACTAACTATGGCTACACCTTC; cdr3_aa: CASSQGSTTNYGYTF
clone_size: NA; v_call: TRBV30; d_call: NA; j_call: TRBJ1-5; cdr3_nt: TGTGCCTGGAGTAGTGGACAGAACAATCAGCCCCAGCATTTT; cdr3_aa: CAWSSGQNNQPQHF
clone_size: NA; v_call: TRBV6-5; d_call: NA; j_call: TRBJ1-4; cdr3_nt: TGTGCCACCTGGTCCCGACATCGTGAAAAACTGTTTTTT; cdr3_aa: CATWSRHREKLFF
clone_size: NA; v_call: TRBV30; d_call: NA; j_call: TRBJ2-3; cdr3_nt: TGTGCCTGGAGGGACGGGGGAGCAGATACGCAGTATTTT; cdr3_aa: CAWRDGGADTQYF
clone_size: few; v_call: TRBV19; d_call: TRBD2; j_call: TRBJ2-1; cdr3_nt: TGTGCCAGTAGTCATGCTAGCGGGGGGAGCCACAATGAGCAGTTCTTC; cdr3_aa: CASSHASGGSHNEQFF
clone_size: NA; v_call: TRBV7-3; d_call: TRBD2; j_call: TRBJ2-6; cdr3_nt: TGTGCCAGCAGCCCTGGCGGGGGGCTGGGCTGGGCCAACGTCCTGACTTTC; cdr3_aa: CASSPGGGLGWANVLTF
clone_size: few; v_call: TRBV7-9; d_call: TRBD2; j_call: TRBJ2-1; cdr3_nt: TGTGCCAGCAGCTTACTAGCGGGGGTTGAGCAGTTCTTC; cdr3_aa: CASSLLAGVEQFF
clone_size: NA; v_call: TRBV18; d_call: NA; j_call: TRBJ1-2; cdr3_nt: TGTGCCAGCTCACTCGGGAGCGCTAACTATGGCTACACCTTC; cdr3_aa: CASSLGSANYGYTF
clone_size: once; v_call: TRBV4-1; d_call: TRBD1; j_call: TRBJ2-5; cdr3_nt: TGCGCCAGCAGCCAACCCCGGGACAGGGGTGGAGAGCAGTACTTC; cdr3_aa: CASSQPRDRGGEQYF
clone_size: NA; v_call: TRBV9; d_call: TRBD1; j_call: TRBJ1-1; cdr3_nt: TGTGCCAGCAGCTCAGGGGGCCTCACTGAAGCTTTCTTT; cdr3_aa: CASSSGGLTEAFF
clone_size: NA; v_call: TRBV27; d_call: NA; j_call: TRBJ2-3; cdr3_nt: TGTGCCAGCAGTTTAGTAGAGCTTAGCACAGATACGCAGTATTTT; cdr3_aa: CASSLVELSTDTQYF
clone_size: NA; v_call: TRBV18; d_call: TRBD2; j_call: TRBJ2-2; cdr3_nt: TGTGCCAGCTCATCTAGCGGGGATGCCAACACCGGGGAGCTGTTTTTT; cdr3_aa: CASSSSGDANTGELFF
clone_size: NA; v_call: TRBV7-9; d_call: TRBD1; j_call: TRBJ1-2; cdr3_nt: TGTGCCAGCAGTATTACCGACAGGGGGGATGGCTACACCTTC; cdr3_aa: CASSITDRGDGYTF
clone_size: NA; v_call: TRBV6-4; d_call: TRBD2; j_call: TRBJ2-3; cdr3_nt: TGTGCCAGCAGTGACTCACCTAGCGGATCTAGCACAGATACGCAGTATTTT; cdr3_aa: CASSDSPSGSSTDTQYF
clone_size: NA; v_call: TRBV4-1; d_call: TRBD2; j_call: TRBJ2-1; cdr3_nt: TGCGCCAGCAGCGCTGCTTGGCTAGCGGGAAACAATGAGCAGTTCTTC; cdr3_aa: CASSAAWLAGNNEQFF
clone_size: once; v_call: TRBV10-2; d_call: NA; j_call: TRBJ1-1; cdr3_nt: TGCGCCAGCAGTGAGAACCGGGTGGGCACTGAAGCTTTCTTT; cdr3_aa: CASSENRVGTEAFF
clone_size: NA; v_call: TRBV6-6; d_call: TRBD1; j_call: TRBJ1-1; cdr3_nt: TGTGCCAGCAGTTACGGACAGGGGTCGAACACTGAAGCTTTCTTT; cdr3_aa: CASSYGQGSNTEAFF
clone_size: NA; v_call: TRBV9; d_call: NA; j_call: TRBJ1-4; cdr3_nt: TGTGCCAGCAGCGAGGAGGTGATTAATGAAAAACTGTTTTTT; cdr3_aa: CASSEEVINEKLFF
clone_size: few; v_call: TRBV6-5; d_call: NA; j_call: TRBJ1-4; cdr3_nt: TGTGCCAGCAGAGCGGGGGCGCGGGAAAAACTGTTTTTT; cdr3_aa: CASRAGAREKLFF
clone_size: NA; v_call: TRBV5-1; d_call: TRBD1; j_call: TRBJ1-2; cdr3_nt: TGCGCCAGCAGCTTGGGGGCAGGGGGAGATGGCTACACCTTC; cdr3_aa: CASSLGAGGDGYTF
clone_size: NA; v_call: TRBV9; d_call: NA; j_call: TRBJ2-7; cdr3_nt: TGTGCCAGCAGCGTAGTGCCTAGCGAGACCTACGAGCAGTACTTC; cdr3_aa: CASSVVPSETYEQYF
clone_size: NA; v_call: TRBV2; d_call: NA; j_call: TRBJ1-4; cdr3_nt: TGTGCCAGCAGTGAGCGTGCGGGGGGTAATGAAAAACTGTTTTTT; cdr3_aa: CASSERAGGNEKLFF
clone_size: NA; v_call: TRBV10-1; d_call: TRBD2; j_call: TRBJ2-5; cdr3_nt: TGCGCCAGCAGTGAGTCTCTGGGAGGGCCCTCGGAGACCCAGTACTTC; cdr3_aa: CASSESLGGPSETQYF
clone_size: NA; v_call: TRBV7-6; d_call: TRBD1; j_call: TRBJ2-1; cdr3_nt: TGTGCCAGCAGCGTCCTAGCCGGGACAGCCCTTTACAATGAGCAGTTCTTC; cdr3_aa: CASSVLAGTALYNEQFF
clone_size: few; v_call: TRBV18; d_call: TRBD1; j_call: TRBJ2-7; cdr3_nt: TGTGCCAGCTCGGACGGGACAGGGGGTTGGTACGAGCAGTACTTC; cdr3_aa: CASSDGTGGWYEQYF